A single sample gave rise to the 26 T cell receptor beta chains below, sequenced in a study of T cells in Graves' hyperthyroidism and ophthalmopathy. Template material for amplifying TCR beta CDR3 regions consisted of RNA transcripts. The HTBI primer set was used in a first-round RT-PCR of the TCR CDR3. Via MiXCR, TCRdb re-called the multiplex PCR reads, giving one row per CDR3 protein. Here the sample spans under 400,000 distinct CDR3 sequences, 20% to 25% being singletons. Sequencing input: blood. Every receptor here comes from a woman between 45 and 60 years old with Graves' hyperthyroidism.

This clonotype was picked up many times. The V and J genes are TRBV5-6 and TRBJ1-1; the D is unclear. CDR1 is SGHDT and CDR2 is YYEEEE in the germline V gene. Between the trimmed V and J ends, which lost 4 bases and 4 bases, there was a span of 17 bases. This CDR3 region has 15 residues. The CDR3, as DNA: TGTGCCAGCAGCCTATTGCGAGGGCGCGGCACTGAAGCTTTCTTT. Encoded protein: CASSLLRGRGTEAFF.

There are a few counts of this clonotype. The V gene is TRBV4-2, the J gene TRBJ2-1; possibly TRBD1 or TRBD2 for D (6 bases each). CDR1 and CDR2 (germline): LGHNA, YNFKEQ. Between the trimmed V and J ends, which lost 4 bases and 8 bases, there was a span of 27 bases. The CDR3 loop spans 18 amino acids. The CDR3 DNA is TGTGCCAGCAGCCTACCTGGGTTAGGGGGGAGCGGTAGGGATGAGCAGTTCTTC. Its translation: CASSLPGLGGSGRDEQFF.

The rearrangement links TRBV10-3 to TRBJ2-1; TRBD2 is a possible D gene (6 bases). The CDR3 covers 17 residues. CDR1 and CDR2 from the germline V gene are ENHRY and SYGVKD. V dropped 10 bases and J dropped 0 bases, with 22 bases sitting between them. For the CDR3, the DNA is TGTGCCAGCAGCAGAAATAGCGGCCCGAGCTCCTACAATGAGCAGTTCTTC. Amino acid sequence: CASSRNSGPSSYNEQFF.

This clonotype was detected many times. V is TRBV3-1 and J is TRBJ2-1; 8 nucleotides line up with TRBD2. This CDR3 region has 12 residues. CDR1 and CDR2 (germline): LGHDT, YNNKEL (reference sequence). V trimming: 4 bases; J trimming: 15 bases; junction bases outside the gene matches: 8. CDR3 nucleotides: TGTGCCAGCAGCCCCGGGACTAGGAGGTCGTTCTTC. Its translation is CASSPGTRRSFF.

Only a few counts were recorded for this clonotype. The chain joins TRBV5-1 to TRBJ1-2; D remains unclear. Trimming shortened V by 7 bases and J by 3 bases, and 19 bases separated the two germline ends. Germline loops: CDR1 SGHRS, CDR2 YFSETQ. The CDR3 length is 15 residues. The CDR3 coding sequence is TGCGCCAGCTCCTTTACCGCGACGCCTGACTATGGCTACACCTTC. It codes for CASSFTATPDYGYTF.

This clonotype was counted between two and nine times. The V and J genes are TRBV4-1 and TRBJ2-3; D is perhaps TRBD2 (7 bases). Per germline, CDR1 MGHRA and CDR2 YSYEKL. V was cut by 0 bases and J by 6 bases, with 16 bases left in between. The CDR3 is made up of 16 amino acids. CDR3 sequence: CASSQDRRGGMDTQYF. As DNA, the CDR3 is TGCGCCAGCAGCCAAGATCGGAGGGGGGGTATGGATACGCAGTATTTT.

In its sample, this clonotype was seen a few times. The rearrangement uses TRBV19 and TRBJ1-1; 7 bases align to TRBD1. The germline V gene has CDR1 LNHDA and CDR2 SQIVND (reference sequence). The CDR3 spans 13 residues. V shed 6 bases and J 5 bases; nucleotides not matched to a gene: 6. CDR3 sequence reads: CASRQGWETEAFF. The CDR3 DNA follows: TGTGCCAGTAGACAGGGGTGGGAGACTGAAGCTTTCTTT.

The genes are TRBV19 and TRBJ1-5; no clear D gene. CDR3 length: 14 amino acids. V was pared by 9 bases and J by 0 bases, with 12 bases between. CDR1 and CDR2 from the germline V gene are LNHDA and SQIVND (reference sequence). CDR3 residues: CASGRTYSNQPQHF. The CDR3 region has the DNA TGTGCCAGCGGGCGGACCTATAGCAATCAGCCCCAGCATTTT.

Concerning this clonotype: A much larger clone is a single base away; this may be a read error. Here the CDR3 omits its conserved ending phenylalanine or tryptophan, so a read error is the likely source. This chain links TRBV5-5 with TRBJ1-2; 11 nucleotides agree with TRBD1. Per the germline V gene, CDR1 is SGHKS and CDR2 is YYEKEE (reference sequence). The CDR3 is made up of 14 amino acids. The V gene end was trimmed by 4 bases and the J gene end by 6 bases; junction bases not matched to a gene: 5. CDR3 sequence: CASSQDRGLNGYTY. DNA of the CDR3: TGTGCCAGCAGCCAGGACAGGGGGCTTAATGGCTACACCTAC.

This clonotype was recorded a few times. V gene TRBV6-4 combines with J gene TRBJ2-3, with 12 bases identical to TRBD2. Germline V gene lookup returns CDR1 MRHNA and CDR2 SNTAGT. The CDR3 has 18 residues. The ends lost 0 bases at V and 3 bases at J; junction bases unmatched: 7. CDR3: CASSDSWASGGVTDTQYF. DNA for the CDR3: TGTGCCAGCAGTGACTCGTGGGCTAGCGGGGGGGTTACAGATACGCAGTATTTT.

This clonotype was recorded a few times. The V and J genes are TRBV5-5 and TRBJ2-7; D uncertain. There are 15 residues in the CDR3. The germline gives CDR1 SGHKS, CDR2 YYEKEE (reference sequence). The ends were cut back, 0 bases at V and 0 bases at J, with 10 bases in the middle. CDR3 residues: CASSLAARTSYEQYF. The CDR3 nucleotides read TGTGCCAGCAGCTTGGCTGCCAGGACCTCCTACGAGCAGTACTTC.

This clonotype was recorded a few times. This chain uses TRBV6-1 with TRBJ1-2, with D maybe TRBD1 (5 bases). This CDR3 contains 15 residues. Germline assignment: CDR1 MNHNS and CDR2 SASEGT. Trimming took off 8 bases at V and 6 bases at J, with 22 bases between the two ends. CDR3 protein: CASLGLPRDGHGYTF. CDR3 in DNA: TGTGCCAGCCTGGGACTACCTAGGGATGGGCATGGCTACACCTTC.

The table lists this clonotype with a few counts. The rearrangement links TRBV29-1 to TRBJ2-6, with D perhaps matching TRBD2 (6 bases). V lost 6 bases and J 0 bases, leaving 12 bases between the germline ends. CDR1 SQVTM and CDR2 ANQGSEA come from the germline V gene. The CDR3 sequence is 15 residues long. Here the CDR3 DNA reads TGCAGCGTGGGGGGTGGTCTCTCTGGGGCCAACGTCCTGACTTTC. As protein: CSVGGGLSGANVLTF.

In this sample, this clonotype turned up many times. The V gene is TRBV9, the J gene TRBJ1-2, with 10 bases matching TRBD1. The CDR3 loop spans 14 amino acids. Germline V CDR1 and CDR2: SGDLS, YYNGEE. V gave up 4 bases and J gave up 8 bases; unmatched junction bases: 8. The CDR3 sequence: CASSPRTGGRGYTF. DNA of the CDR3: TGTGCCAGCAGCCCTCGGACAGGGGGGCGGGGCTACACCTTC.

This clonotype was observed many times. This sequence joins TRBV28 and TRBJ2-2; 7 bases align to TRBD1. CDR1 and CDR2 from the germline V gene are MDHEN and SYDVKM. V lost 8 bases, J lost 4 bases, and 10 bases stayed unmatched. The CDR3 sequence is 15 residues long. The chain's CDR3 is CASGTEASATGELFF. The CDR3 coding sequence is TGTGCCAGCGGGACAGAAGCTAGTGCCACCGGGGAGCTGTTTTTT.

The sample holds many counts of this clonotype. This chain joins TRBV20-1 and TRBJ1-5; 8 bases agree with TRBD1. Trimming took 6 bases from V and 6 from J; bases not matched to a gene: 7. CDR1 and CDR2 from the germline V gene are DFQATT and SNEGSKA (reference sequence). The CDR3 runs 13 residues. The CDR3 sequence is CSAAQGVIQPQHF. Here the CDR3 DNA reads TGCAGTGCGGCACAGGGGGTAATTCAGCCCCAGCATTTT.

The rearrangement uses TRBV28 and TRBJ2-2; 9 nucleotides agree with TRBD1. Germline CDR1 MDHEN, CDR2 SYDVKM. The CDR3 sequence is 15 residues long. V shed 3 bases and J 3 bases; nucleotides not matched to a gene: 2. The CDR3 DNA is TGTGCCAGCAGTTTGGGACAGGGAGACACCGGGGAGCTGTTTTTT. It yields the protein CASSLGQGDTGELFF. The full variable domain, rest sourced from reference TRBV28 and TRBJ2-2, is DVKVTQSSRYLVKRTGEKVFLECVQDMDHENMFWYRQDPGLGLRLIYFSYDVKMKEKGDIPEGYSVSREKKERFSLILESASTNQTSMYLCASSLGQGDTGELFFGEGSRLTVL.

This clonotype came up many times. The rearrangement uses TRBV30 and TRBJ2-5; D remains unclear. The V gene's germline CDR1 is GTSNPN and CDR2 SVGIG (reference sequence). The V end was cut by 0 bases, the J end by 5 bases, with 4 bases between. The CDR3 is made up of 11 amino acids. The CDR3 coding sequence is TGTGCCTGGAGTGTAGGGGAGACCCAGTACTTC. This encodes CAWSVGETQYF.

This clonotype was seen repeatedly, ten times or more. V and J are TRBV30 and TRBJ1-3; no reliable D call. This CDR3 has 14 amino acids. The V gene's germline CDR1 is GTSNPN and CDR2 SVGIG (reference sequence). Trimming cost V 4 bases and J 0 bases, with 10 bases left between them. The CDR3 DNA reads TGTGCCTGGAAGCAGGCAAACTCTGGAAACACCATATATTTT. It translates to CAWKQANSGNTIYF.

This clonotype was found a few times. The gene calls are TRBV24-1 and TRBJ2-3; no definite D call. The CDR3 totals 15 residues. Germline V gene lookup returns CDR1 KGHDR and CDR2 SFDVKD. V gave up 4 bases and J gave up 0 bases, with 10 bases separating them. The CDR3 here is CATSDHGSSTDTQYF. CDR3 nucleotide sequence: TGTGCCACCAGTGACCACGGGTCGAGCACAGATACGCAGTATTTT.

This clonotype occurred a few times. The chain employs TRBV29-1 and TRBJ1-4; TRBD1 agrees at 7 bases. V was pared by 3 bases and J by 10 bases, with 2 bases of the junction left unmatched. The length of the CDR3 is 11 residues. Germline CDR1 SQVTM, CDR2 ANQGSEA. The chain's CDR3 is CSVERTGKLFF. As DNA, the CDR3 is TGCAGCGTTGAGAGGACAGGAAAACTGTTTTTT.

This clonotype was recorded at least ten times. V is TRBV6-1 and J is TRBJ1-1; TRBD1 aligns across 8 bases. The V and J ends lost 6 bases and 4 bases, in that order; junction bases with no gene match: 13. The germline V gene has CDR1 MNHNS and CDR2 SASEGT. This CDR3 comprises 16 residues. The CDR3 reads CASRPVPGTGITEAFF. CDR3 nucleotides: TGTGCCAGCAGACCCGTCCCGGGGACAGGCATCACTGAAGCTTTCTTT.

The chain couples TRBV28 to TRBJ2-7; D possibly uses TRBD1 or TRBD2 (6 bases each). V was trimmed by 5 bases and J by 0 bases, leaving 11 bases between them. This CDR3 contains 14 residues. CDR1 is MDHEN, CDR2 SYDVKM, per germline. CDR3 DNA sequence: TGTGCCAGCAGTGGGGGGCAGGCCTCCTACGAGCAGTACTTC. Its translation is CASSGGQASYEQYF. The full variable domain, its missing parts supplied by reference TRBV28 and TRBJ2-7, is DVKVTQSSRYLVKRTGEKVFLECVQDMDHENMFWYRQDPGLGLRLIYFSYDVKMKEKGDIPEGYSVSREKKERFSLILESASTNQTSMYLCASSGGQASYEQYFGPGTRLTVT.

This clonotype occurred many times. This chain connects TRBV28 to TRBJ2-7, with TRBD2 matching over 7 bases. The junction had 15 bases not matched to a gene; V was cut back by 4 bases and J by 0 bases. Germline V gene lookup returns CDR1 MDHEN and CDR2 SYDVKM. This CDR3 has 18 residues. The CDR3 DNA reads TGTGCCAGCAGTTCGTTTGGAGGCGGGAGTCGGAACTCCTACGAGCAGTACTTC. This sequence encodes CASSSFGGGSRNSYEQYF. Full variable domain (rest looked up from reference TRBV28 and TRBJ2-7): DVKVTQSSRYLVKRTGEKVFLECVQDMDHENMFWYRQDPGLGLRLIYFSYDVKMKEKGDIPEGYSVSREKKERFSLILESASTNQTSMYLCASSSFGGGSRNSYEQYFGPGTRLTVT.

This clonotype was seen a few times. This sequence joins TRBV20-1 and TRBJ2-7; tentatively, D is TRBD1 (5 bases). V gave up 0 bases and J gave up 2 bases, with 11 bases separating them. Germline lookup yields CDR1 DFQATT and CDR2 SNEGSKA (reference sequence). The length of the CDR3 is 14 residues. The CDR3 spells CSARDSNRPYEQYF. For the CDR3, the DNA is TGCAGTGCTAGAGATAGCAACAGGCCCTACGAGCAGTACTTC.

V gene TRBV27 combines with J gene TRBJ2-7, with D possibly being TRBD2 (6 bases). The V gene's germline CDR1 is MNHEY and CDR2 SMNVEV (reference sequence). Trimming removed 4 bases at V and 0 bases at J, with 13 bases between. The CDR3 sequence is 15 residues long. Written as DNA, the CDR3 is TGTGCCAGCAGTTACCGGGCGGAGGGCTCCTACGAGCAGTACTTC. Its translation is CASSYRAEGSYEQYF.